This TCR beta chain emerged from a study of post-analysis software for immune sequencing data. Unique molecular identifiers tagged the TCR beta cDNA libraries. TCRdb re-analysed the PCR reads in MiXCR, keeping a single row per CDR3 protein. The repertoire holds 800,000 to 950,000 distinct CDR3 sequences, roughly 50% seen once, with about 4.8% in the top ten. Study-level results: The study found TRBV5-6, TRBV5-1 and TRBV20-1 among four to six TRBV segments more frequent in patients than controls.

In regard to this clonotype: Its specificity is unknown.

This CDR3 is built from 14 residues. Trimming removed 0 bases at V and 2 bases at J, with 8 bases between. The germline gives CDR1 SGDLS, CDR2 YYNGEE. The clonotype was recovered from a girl aged 10 to 17 with multiple sclerosis. The source material was blood. The V gene is TRBV9, the J gene TRBJ1-2, with D uncertain. Here the CDR3 reads CASSVGAANYGYTF. The CDR3 DNA is TGTGCCAGCAGCGTAGGAGCAGCGAACTATGGCTACACCTTC. Drawing the rest from reference TRBV9 and TRBJ1-2, the complete variable domain is DSGVTQTPKHLITATGQRVTLRCSPRSGDLSVYWYQQSLDQGLQFLIQYYNGEERAKGNILERFSAQQFPDLHSELNLSSLELGDSALYFCASSVGAANYGYTFGSGTRLTVV.